This T cell receptor beta chain was observed in a study of T cell repertoires in cytomegalovirus infection. Whole-study context: Well-studied HLA-B-restricted CMV epitopes were used in the study alongside recently identified HLA-C-restricted ones. The public TCR beta signatures pointed to both CMV infection and matching HLA type. Study-wide points: CMV carriers having the relevant HLA were flagged by cumulative public TCR beta family frequency. The ex vivo response was dominated by HLA-C-restricted CMV-specific TCR beta clonotypes.

Points on this clonotype: The target antigen is unknown.

TCRdb independently ran MiXCR on the reads; one entry per CDR3 protein. The sample gives approximately 110,000 distinct CDR3 sequences, approximately 45% of which show up once; about three quarters is in the top ten. The CDR3 is 10 residues long. Per germline, CDR1 MNHNY and CDR2 SVGAGI (reference sequence). Between the trimmed V and J ends, which lost 3 bases and 7 bases, there was a span of 3 bases. This chain joins TRBV6-6 and TRBJ1-2; D gene ambiguous. The sequence derives from a human donor in good health (CMV status not recorded). Some clones in this sample may be carry-over from other donors' samples. Material: CD8+ T cells from cultured PBMCs, obtained from culture after CMV antigen stimulation. CDR3 in DNA: TGTGCCAGCAGTTATGGTGGCTACACCTTC. It is translated as CASSYGGYTF.